The 12 T cell receptor beta chains below come from one sample, sequenced in a study of shared clonotypes between healthy human individuals. The method was immunoSEQ multiplex PCR; TCRdb's version includes in-frame clones alone and lacks a portion of them. The sample holds about 510,000 clones, almost 97% seen once. The sample taken for sequencing was naive CD4+ T cells sorted from blood. The subset is: CD45RA+ positively selected. The receptor source for this set is a woman under 40 in good health.

The chain joins TRBV5-1 to TRBJ1-5; D might be TRBD1 (5 bases). Trimming stripped 4 bases from V and 2 bases from J, with 10 bases between. The CDR3 totals 14 residues. CDR1 is SGHRS and CDR2 is YFSETQ in the germline V gene. CDR3 amino acids: CASSPGVGNQPQHF. CDR3 nucleotides: TGCGCCAGCAGCCCGGGGGTGGGCAATCAGCCCCAGCATTTT.

The chain is built from TRBV11-2 and TRBJ2-4; D ambiguous. Trimming stripped 1 base from V and 8 bases from J, with 9 bases between. The CDR3 loop spans 13 amino acids. Germline CDR1 reads SGHAT; CDR2 reads FQNNGV. CDR3 loop: CASSLGGTDIQYF. The DNA of the CDR3 is TGTGCCAGCAGCTTAGGTGGAACAGACATTCAGTACTTC.

The chain has TRBV2 and TRBJ2-5, with a tentative D call TRBD1 (5 bases). Germline loops: CDR1 SNHLY, CDR2 FYNNEI. There are 16 residues in the CDR3. V lost 1 base, J lost 2 bases, and 14 bases lay in between. In DNA form, the CDR3 reads TGTGCCAGCAGTGAAGGGGCCCGGACAACTCAAGAGACCCAGTACTTC. Translated, it gives CASSEGARTTQETQYF.

The V gene is TRBV11-3, the J gene TRBJ2-1; D might be TRBD2 (6 bases). The CDR3 is 15 residues long. Germline CDR1 and CDR2: SGHNT and YENEEA. Trimming stripped 1 base from V and 4 bases from J, with 11 bases between. The CDR3 DNA follows: TGTGCCAGCAGCTTAGGTAGTAGCGGATACAATGAGCAGTTCTTC. This encodes CASSLGSSGYNEQFF.

This chain connects TRBV5-6 to TRBJ1-1, with D possibly matching TRBD1 (5 bases). This CDR3 has 15 residues. Germline values: CDR1 SGHDT, CDR2 YYEEEE. Trimming shortened V by 4 bases and J by 4 bases, and 17 bases separated the two germline ends. The DNA for the CDR3 is TGTGCCAGCAGCCCTTCAAATAGGGGAGGCACTGAAGCTTTCTTT. This sequence encodes CASSPSNRGGTEAFF.

The chain recombines TRBV5-8 with TRBJ2-7; D not certain. The ends were cut back, 2 bases at V and 2 bases at J, with 11 bases in the middle. The CDR3 is made up of 14 amino acids. Germline V lookup: CDR1 SGHTS, CDR2 YDEGEE. CDR3 loop: CASSLIDEAYEQYF. CDR3 bases: TGTGCCAGCAGCTTAATAGACGAAGCCTACGAGCAGTACTTC.

The genes are TRBV27 and TRBJ1-4; D uncertain. Germline-derived CDR1 and CDR2 are MNHEY and SMNVEV (reference sequence). With 1 base removed from V and 0 bases from J, the gap between germline ends came to 6 bases. The CDR3 is 15 amino acids. CDR3: CASSLWAATNEKLFF. CDR3 nucleotide sequence: TGTGCCAGCAGTTTATGGGCTGCAACTAATGAAAAACTGTTTTTT.

The chain links TRBV6-5 to TRBJ2-7; 11 bases are shared with TRBD1. The V and J ends lost 6 bases and 1 base, in that order; junction bases with no gene match: 5. This CDR3 contains 15 residues. Germline values: CDR1 MNHEY, CDR2 SVGAGI. CDR3 sequence (DNA): TGTGCCAGCAGAACGGACAGGGGGCTATCCTACGAGCAGTACTTC. As protein: CASRTDRGLSYEQYF.

The rearrangement uses TRBV5-4 and TRBJ2-7, with D perhaps TRBD2 (6 bases). V lost 4 bases and J 4 bases, leaving 18 bases between the germline ends. From germline, CDR1 is SGHNT and CDR2 YYREEE (reference sequence). CDR3 length equals 15 residues. As DNA, the CDR3 is TGTGCCAGCAGCCTCGGGACTTCGGTCGATTACGAGCAGTACTTC. Residues: CASSLGTSVDYEQYF.

V and J are TRBV11-2 and TRBJ2-5, with 9 positions matching TRBD2. The J call may be mistaken, given a closer DNA end match to TRBJ2-7. The CDR3 has 15 amino acids. The V gene's germline CDR1 is SGHAT and CDR2 FQNNGV. CDR3 protein: CASSLDIAGVYEQYF. CDR3 in DNA: TGTGCCAGCAGCTTAGATATAGCGGGAGTATACGAGCAGTACTTC.

V and J are TRBV28 and TRBJ2-7; 8 bases fit TRBD1. The J segment lost 1 base and the V segment lost 5 bases, leaving 7 bases of the junction unmatched. The V gene's germline CDR1 is MDHEN and CDR2 SYDVKM. The length of the CDR3 is 15 residues. Written as DNA, the CDR3 is TGTGCCAGCAGTAGAGACGGGACAGGATCCTACGAGCAGTACTTC. Its protein is CASSRDGTGSYEQYF.

V and J are TRBV6-4 and TRBJ1-2; 10 bases match TRBD1. Germline V lookup: CDR1 MRHNA, CDR2 SNTAGT. This CDR3 contains 14 residues. V trimming: 4 bases; J trimming: 7 bases; junction bases outside the gene matches: 6. The CDR3 region has the DNA TGTGCCAGCAGTGCCATGACAGGGGGCTCTGGCTACACCTTC. Its translation: CASSAMTGGSGYTF.